This TCR beta chain was captured in a study of beta chain features in type 1 diabetes. General study results and limits: A definitive answer on HLA type influencing TCRB rearrangement was not reached here. At VDJ recombination sites, type 1 diabetes patients had fewer insertions and more deleted nucleotides.

This clone turned up a few times. Its antigen is unidentified. The V end lost 4 bases, the J end lost 0 bases, and 9 bases lay between the germline ends. This CDR3 is built from 14 residues. CDR1 and CDR2 from the germline V gene are KGHSH and LQKENI. Reverse transcribing all isolated RNA meant expressed TCRB transcripts were sequenced. The data were produced by immunoSEQ multiplex PCR, yet TCRdb's version contains in-frame clones alone and is incomplete. Of hundreds of thousands of clones listed, 15% to 17% are singletons. The sequencing sample was made of naive CD4+ T cells from blood. The clonotype originates from a man between 18 and 35 years old in good health. This chain joins TRBV18 and TRBJ1-1; D is unresolved. CDR3 in DNA: TGTGCCAGCTCACTGCAGAACATGAACACTGAAGCTTTCTTT. This translates into CASSLQNMNTEAFF.